This T cell receptor beta chain was obtained from a study of shared clonotypes between healthy human individuals (dated by TCRdb to the early 2020s). Describing the broader study: Three men and two women, aged 18 to 49 years, made up the cohort. For each donor, CD4 naive and CD4 memory were each run on three plates, CD8 naive on two plates, and CD8 memory on one plate. To estimate repertoire size and how much clonotype sharing occurs between individuals, the study deeply sequenced the blood TCR repertoires of roughly 5 healthy adults. To increase sequencing depth and limit assay-specific biases, different laboratories used diverse techniques to prepare libraries and sequence TCR repertoires. Leukapheresis yielded between about 0.8 and 9.5 billion PBMCs per donor.

The investigation overall reported the following: Approximately 5% of naive CD4, more than 3% of naive CD8, 2% to 2.5% of memory CD4, and about 0.4% of memory CD8 clonotypes were shared across several donors. Pairwise subsampling led to the expectation that sequencing depth would affect the degree of clonotype sharing among donors. Compared with non-shared clonotypes, the clonotypes found in all four sorted-subset donors had higher generation probabilities. Rarefaction of sorted-subset datasets indicated incomplete sequencing despite the large sequencing depth. Because the study included only a small number of donors, the genetic and exposure-history diversity represented was limited. Only blood was sampled, and tissue TCR repertoires likely differ from those in blood. Naive subsets generally had larger estimated clonotype richness than memory subsets.

The donors were healthy, HIV-negative adults who had no recently reported acute infections or vaccinations. Every donor was a Caucasian adult residing in Nashville, Tennessee, USA. CD4+ T cells were enriched by magnetic negative selection, after which naive cells were positively selected on CD45RA and the negative fraction was taken as the memory subset. Blood was collected by leukapheresis, and PBMCs were isolated by Ficoll-Histopaque density gradient centrifugation and then cryopreserved in liquid nitrogen vapor phase. Purity and quantity of every magnetically sorted T cell population were checked by analytical flow cytometry. From each sorted fraction, genomic DNA was isolated and quantified by UV absorbance on a Nanodrop 2000c. As regards this clone: The antigen it binds to is not known. There are no base qualities to consult, and no much larger clone falls within one base.

The germline V gene supplies CDR1 SGHTS and CDR2 YDEGEE. The CDR3 contains 14 residues, cysteine and phenylalanine counted. Only the CDR3 DNA is retained, 42 bases long and in frame from the first base. Compared with germline, V lacks 7 bases and J lacks 8 bases; bases without a gene match: 6. TCR CDR3 regions were amplified from genomic DNA by multiplex PCR using the deep immunoSEQ assay. Extracted genomic DNA from each cell subset was distributed evenly across all wells of several immunoSEQ 96-well plates, and each plate was treated as a replicate. For sorted subsets, about 200 ng genomic DNA, equal to 30,000 or so T cell genomes, was loaded into each replicate PCR. Purified libraries were measured with a Qubit 3.0 fluorometer, size-checked on a Bioanalyzer 2100, and measured again with the KAPA Library Quantification kit. Each immunoSEQ 96-well plate was sequenced on its own single-read 150-cycle Illumina NextSeq 550 flow cell. As for the authors' bioinformatics: The immunoSEQ output contained only junctional sequences without quality scores, so filtering could not match that applied to full-length reads. To assign V/J genes and CDR3, sequences were annotated using PyIR, a Python wrapper for IgBLAST v1.9, with IMGT germline references. Any read was removed if the V/J assignment was weak (E-value above 1e-6), the CDR3 was missing, or the read contained stop codons, out-of-frame junctions, or ambiguous translated residues. V3J clonotypes were defined by identical inferred V gene, J gene, and CDR3 amino acid sequence. The percentage overlap between two repertoires was calculated by dividing the number of shared unique clonotypes by the size of the smaller repertoire. RTK rarefaction, the Chao1 estimator, and Recon v2.1 estimates of unobserved clonotypes were used to assess repertoire richness. OLGA was used to compute generation probabilities for all TCRbeta clonotypes that the gDNA method yielded from four donors. TCRdb carries this immuneACCESS record with in-frame sequences only. Its versions omit some clonotypes, under half of them owing to an unresolved V gene in the studies checked, with the rest unexplained. The V and J calls and the clone size are those of that table, but D and trimming were determined from the DNA. The sample data list over 150,000 clones, and 66% of these were observed just once. Around 9.3% of the sample comes from the top ten.

The sequence was obtained from a man younger than 40 in good health. What was sequenced was memory CD4+ T cells sorted from blood. Per the publication, the cell subset or site label means: CD45RA-negative fraction. Recombination linked TRBV5-8 to TRBJ2-2; the central 12 bases match TRBD1. The CDR3 has the sequence CASPRDRGQGELFF. The DNA reads TGTGCCAGCCCCCGGGACAGGGGGCAAGGGGAGCTGTTTTTT. Reference TRBV5-8 and TRBJ2-2 proteins supply the regions before and after the CDR3; the full variable domain is: EAGVTQSPTHLIKTRGQQATLRCSPISGHTSVYWYQQALGLGLQFLLWYDEGEERNRGNFPPRFSGRQFPNYSSELNVNALELEDSALYLCASPRDRGQGELFFGEGSRLTVL.